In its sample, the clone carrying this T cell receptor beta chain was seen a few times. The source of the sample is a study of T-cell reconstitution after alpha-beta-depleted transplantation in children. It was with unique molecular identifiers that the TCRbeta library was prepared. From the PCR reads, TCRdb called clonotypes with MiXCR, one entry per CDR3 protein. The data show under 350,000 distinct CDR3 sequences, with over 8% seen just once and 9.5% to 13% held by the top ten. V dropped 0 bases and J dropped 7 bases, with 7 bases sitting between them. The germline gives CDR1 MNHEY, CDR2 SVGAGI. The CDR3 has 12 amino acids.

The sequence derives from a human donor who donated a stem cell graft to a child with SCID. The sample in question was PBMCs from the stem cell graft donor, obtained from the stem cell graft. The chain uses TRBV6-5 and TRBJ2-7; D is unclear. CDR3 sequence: CASSYSPEEQYF. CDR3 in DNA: TGTGCCAGCAGTTACTCCCCAGAGGAGCAGTACTTC.